Reported below is one T cell receptor beta chain. Its antigen is still unknown. Germline V gene data show CDR1 as PRHDT and CDR2 as FYEKMQ (reference sequence). V was clipped by 1 base and J by 2 bases; unmatched bases: 15. The CDR3 has 22 amino acids. TCRdb's table, derived via immunoSEQ multiplex PCR, lists solely in-frame clones and lacks some. This sample has about 90,000 clones, with about 93% found just once. This specimen comes from a study of graft-versus-host responses after intestinal transplantation. For the study at large: Multivisceral, liver-intestinal, or isolated intestinal transplants were performed in recipients. For 3 to 4 years after anti-thymocyte globulin induction, all recipients took tacrolimus and steroids.

Study observations and caveats: Detected in recipient marrow were GvH clones, some of which were first observed in ileum or blood.

V is TRBV13 and J is TRBJ2-3; 16 bases align to TRBD2. The sequencing used unstimulated CD8+ T cells sorted from spleen or lymph node cells, collected before transplant. The clonotype comes from a human donor who was the organ donor for an intestinal transplant. The CDR3 DNA is TGTGCCAGCAGCTTAGAGGGCCCGGGACTAGCGGGAGGGGATGCCCACACAGATACGCAGTATTTT. This gives the protein CASSLEGPGLAGGDAHTDTQYF.